A single T cell receptor (beta chain) is shown here with its context. This clonotype showed up just a few times. Its cognate antigen has yet to be identified. The input lacks base qualities; no much larger clone sits a single base away. Based on the germline V gene (reference sequence), the CDR1 and CDR2 sequences are DFQATT and SNEGSKA. From the cysteine through the phenylalanine, the CDR3 covers 13 amino acids. The kept DNA is CDR3 alone, 39 bases in frame from the first base. These data come from a study of regulatory T cells in long-lasting Graves disease (dated by TCRdb to the early 2020s). In the study overall: Persistent Graves' disease was defined as persistently positive TSH receptor autoantibodies together with antithyroid drug treatment for over 5 years. Persistent Graves' disease patients were compared with newly diagnosed Graves' disease patients by peripheral blood TCR sequencing and RNA sequencing. The study was registered as a clinical trial and conducted in China. A total of roughly 33 samples were covered by TCR sequencing, comprising some 13 persistent and around 20 newly diagnosed Graves' disease patients. Persistent Graves' disease patients in the clinical cohort had taken antithyroid drugs for approximately 10 years on average.

Broader findings and caveats from the paper: The authors acknowledged the small sample size as a limitation that may reduce accuracy. Compared with newly diagnosed patients, patients with persistent Graves' disease had lower TCR Shannon entropy and fewer highly expanded clones, which suggests clonal expansion. Sequencing and analysis were limited to the TCR beta chain. Persistent patients shared more public clonotypes among themselves (around 3,000) than newly diagnosed patients did (more than 850). Preferential use of TRBV28, TRBJ1-2 and TRBJ2-5 was observed in persistent disease, whereas TRBV20-1 and TRBJ2-1 were favored in newly diagnosed disease. Peripheral blood alone was examined, since thyroid tissue, which constituted the primary lesion, could not be accessed.

Receptor libraries were prepared by multiplex PCR. The instrument was an Illumina HiSeq 4000. To build TCR beta libraries, CDR3 regions were amplified by Arm-PCR using iRepertoire HTBI primers. PCR products were gel purified before sequencing. In the paper's pipeline: A total of 62 TRBV and approximately 13 TRBJ segments were identified across samples and were used for gene usage analysis of CDR3 amino acid clonotypes. Filtered high-quality paired reads were merged into contigs using COPE and FqMerger. BLAST was used to align contigs to IMGT TRBV, TRBD and TRBJ reference genes, and CDR3 was defined according to IMGT. Clonotypes above 0.1% frequency were classified as highly expanded clones. Shannon entropy served as the measure of repertoire diversity, while the Gini coefficient captured V-J evenness. Public clonotypes were defined as clonotypes shared by more than one individual. The public reads were reanalyzed by TCRdb: fastp trimming at Q25, MiXCR alignment, in-frame beta chains only. All rows with the same CDR3 protein become a single entry with the most common DNA and genes. V and J calls and clone size were set by TCRdb, not the authors. Across this sample there are approximately 690,000 distinct CDR3 sequences, with 25% to 30% seen only once. The ten largest clones add up to around 42% of the sample.

The sample's time point label, decoded: persistent/refractory GD, antithyroid drugs over 5 years with positive TRAb. For both TCR sequencing and RNA sequencing, RNA was extracted from PBMCs using TRIzol. The diagnosis of Graves' disease was made according to American Thyroid Association guidelines. Recruitment of patients was carried out at an endocrinology department in Xi'an, China. From each patient, roughly 9 milliliters of peripheral blood was collected into an EDTA anticoagulant tube. Ficoll Paque Plus density gradient separation was used to isolate PBMCs, and no further T cell sorting was done. An Agilent 2100 Bioanalyzer and agarose gel were used to check RNA quality, and a NanoDrop 2000 was used to measure RNA concentration.

This specimen was peripheral blood mononuclear cells (PBMCs), taken when the disease was refractory, from a patient treated with antithyroid drugs. The sequence is built from TRBV20-1 and TRBJ2-5, with 9 bases in between that match TRBD2. The TCR sequence derives from a female donor with Graves disease. CDR3 reads: CSRSSGNQETQYF. The nucleotide sequence is given as TGCTCCCGATCTAGCGGGAATCAAGAGACCCAGTACTTC.